The TCR beta chain described here comes from a study of blood T cell repertoires in COVID-19. The CDR3 loop spans 13 amino acids. The germline V and J ends were trimmed by 5 bases and 4 bases, with 11 bases remaining between them. Clinical history reported by participants formed the basis on which cohorts were assigned. Data came from immunoSEQ multiplex PCR; TCRdb stores just in-frame clones and leaves some out. The data hold about 260,000 clones, with approximately 90% observed a single time. This clone was seen just once. What was sequenced was PBMCs or T cells enriched from blood (not recorded which). The rearrangement links TRBV12-3 or TRBV12-4 to TRBJ1-2, with unresolved D. The TCR was taken from a man over 45 who had been exposed to COVID-19. The CDR3 reads CASSLMVSYGYTF. The CDR3 DNA is TGTGCCAGCAGTCTAATGGTTAGCTATGGCTACACCTTC.